This T cell receptor (beta chain) was identified in a study of shared clonotypes between healthy human individuals. Study-level results: Sampling was confined to blood; repertoires within tissues likely differ.

Assay used: immunoSEQ multiplex PCR; TCRdb lists only in-frame clones, some missing. The data contain over a million clones, about 80% of them singletons. The length of the CDR3 is 16 residues. CDR1 and CDR2 from the germline V gene are SGDLS and YYNGEE. V lost 3 bases and J lost 5; bases outside the gene matches: 7. Comment on this clone: What it recognizes is unknown.

Sequencing used memory CD4+ T cells from PBMCs. The subset denotes: CD45RA-negative fraction. J is TRBJ2-1 and V is TRBV9; 11 bases match TRBD2. The receptor was derived from a man in his late teens or twenties in good health. Some clones in this sample may be carry-over from other donors' samples. CDR3 sequence reads: CASSGGTSGLDNEQFF. The CDR3 coding sequence is TGTGCCAGCAGCGGCGGGACTAGCGGTCTCGACAATGAGCAGTTCTTC.